A selection of T cell receptor beta chains follows, all from one sample in a study of cytomegalovirus exposure and HLA in healthy donors. TCRdb keeps only in-frame clones here, not all; method: immunoSEQ multiplex PCR. The table has 150,000 or so clones, 70% seen once; the top ten hold about 4.5%. The sequencing input was PBMCs. The receptor source for this set is a young man in good health and CMV-seropositive. CDR3s include the opening cysteine and the closing phenylalanine or tryptophan. A D gene is named only where the DNA matches it firmly. Clone size is stated in some rows and not others, as once, few, many or a class when expanded.

CDR3aa	CDR3nt	j_gene	abundance	d_gene	v_gene
CASSGDNEINTEAFF	TGTGCCAGCAGCGGGGACAATGAGATTAACACTGAAGCTTTCTTT	TRBJ1-1	NA	NA	TRBV6-1
CASSAGGASGNTIYF	TGTGCCAGCAGTGCAGGGGGCGCTTCTGGAAACACCATATATTTT	TRBJ1-3	NA	TRBD1	TRBV6-5
CASSLEGVLDTEAFF	TGTGCCAGCTCACTTGAGGGCGTATTGGACACTGAAGCTTTCTTT	TRBJ1-1	NA	NA	TRBV18
CASSSDRGRGNTEAFF	TGTGCCAGCAGTTCCGACAGGGGGCGCGGGAACACTGAAGCTTTCTTT	TRBJ1-1	few	TRBD1	TRBV27
CASSPLGKNYGYTF	TGTGCCAGCAGCCCGCTCGGGAAAAACTATGGCTACACCTTC	TRBJ1-2	NA	NA	TRBV5-6
CASRHPAGGEQFF	TGTGCCAGCAGGCATCCCGCAGGGGGCGAGCAGTTCTTC	TRBJ2-1	NA	TRBD1	TRBV6-5
CATSRGATDTQYF	TGTGCCACCAGCAGAGGGGCCACAGATACGCAGTATTTT	TRBJ2-3	NA	NA	TRBV15
CASSSGVQPQHF	TGTGCCAGCAGTTCAGGGGTTCAGCCCCAGCATTTT	TRBJ1-5	NA	NA	TRBV28
CASSLAGEPNEKLFF	TGCGCCAGCAGCTTGGCAGGGGAGCCTAATGAAAAACTGTTTTTT	TRBJ1-4	NA	NA	TRBV5-1
CATRRGRNTEAFF	TGTGCCACCCGAAGGGGGCGGAACACTGAAGCTTTCTTT	TRBJ1-1	NA	TRBD1	TRBV19
CASSRADSLTEAFF	TGTGCCAGCAGCCGCGCCGACAGCCTGACTGAAGCTTTCTTT	TRBJ1-1	NA	NA	TRBV5-6
CASSIQGTGAKAFF	TGTGCCAGCAGTATACAAGGGACAGGGGCTAAGGCTTTCTTT	TRBJ1-1	NA	TRBD1	TRBV27
CASSKQSPSTDTQYF	TGTGCCAGCAGCAAACAGAGCCCTAGCACAGATACGCAGTATTTT	TRBJ2-3	once	NA	TRBV5-4
CASSVGLAGVYSTDTQYF	TGCGCCAGCAGCGTGGGACTAGCGGGAGTTTATAGCACAGATACGCAGTATTTT	TRBJ2-3	once	TRBD2	TRBV5-1
CASSVGLAGGQETQYF	TGTGCCAGCAGCGTAGGACTAGCGGGGGGCCAAGAGACCCAGTACTTC	TRBJ2-5	NA	TRBD2	TRBV9
CASSGGRSANSPLHF	TGTGCCAGCAGCGGAGGACGATCGGCTAATTCACCCCTCCACTTT	TRBJ1-6	NA	NA	TRBV6-6
CASSHTQVPATLNEKLFF	TGCGCCAGCAGCCACACACAGGTCCCAGCCACCCTTAATGAAAAACTGTTTTTT	TRBJ1-4	NA	NA	TRBV4-1
CASREAGGDGANVLTF	TGTGCCAGCAGGGAAGCGGGGGGGGATGGGGCCAACGTCCTGACTTTC	TRBJ2-6	NA	TRBD2	TRBV11-2
CASSEGTGGITGELFF	TGTGCCAGCAGTGAAGGGACAGGGGGCATCACCGGGGAGCTGTTTTTT	TRBJ2-2	few	TRBD1	TRBV6-1
CASSPGQGAGNTEAFF	TGTGCCAGCAGCCCGGGACAGGGGGCGGGAAACACTGAAGCTTTCTTT	TRBJ1-1	NA	TRBD1	TRBV2
CASSLPPRQVEDYGYTF	TGTGCCAGCAGTTTGCCCCCCCGACAGGTGGAGGACTATGGCTACACCTTC	TRBJ1-2	NA	NA	TRBV28
CASSLGTGNNYGYTF	TGTGCCAGCAGCTTGGGGACAGGGAATAACTATGGCTACACCTTC	TRBJ1-2	NA	TRBD1	TRBV7-8
CASSLVQGEGEKLFF	TGTGCCAGCAGTTTAGTACAGGGGGAGGGTGAAAAACTGTTTTTT	TRBJ1-4	NA	TRBD1	TRBV28
CASRTGGQGSEKLFF	TGTGCCAGCAGAACCGGGGGACAGGGCTCGGAAAAACTGTTTTTT	TRBJ1-4	NA	TRBD1	TRBV28
CASSPPGGWRNQPQHF	TGTGCCAGCAGTCCTCCAGGGGGCTGGCGCAATCAGCCCCAGCATTTT	TRBJ1-5	NA	TRBD1	TRBV28
CASSFGTGINSPLHF	TGTGCCAGCAGTTTCGGGACAGGAATTAATTCACCCCTCCACTTT	TRBJ1-6	NA	TRBD1	TRBV6-5